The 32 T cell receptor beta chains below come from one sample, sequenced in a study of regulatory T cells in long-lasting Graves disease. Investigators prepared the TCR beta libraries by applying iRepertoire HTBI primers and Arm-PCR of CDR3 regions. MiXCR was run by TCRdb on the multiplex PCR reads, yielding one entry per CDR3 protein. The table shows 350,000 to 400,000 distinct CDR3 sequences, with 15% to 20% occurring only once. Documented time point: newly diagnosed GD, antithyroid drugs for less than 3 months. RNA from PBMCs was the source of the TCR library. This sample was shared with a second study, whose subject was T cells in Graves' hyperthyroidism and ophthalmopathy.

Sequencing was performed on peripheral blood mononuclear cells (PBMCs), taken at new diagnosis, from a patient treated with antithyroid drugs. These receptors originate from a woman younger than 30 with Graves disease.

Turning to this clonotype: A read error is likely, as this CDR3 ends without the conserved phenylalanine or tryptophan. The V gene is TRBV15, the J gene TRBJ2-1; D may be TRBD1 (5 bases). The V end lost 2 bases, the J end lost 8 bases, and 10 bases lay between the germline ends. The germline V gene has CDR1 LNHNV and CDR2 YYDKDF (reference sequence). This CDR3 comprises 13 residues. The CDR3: CATSRFRGDEQFS. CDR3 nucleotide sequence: TGTGCCACCAGCAGATTTAGGGGTGATGAGCAGTTCTCC.

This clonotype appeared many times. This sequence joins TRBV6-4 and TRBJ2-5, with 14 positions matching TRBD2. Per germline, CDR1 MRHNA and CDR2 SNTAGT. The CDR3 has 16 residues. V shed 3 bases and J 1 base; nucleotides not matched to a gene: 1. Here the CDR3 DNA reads TGTGCCAGCAGTGAAGGGACTAGCGGGGGCCAAGAGACCCAGTACTTC. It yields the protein CASSEGTSGGQETQYF.

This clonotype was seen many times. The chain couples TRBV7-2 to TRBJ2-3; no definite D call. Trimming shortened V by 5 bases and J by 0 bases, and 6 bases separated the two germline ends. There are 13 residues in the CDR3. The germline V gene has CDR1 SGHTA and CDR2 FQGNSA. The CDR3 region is CASSGSSTDTQYF. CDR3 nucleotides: TGTGCCAGCAGCGGGTCCAGCACAGATACGCAGTATTTT.

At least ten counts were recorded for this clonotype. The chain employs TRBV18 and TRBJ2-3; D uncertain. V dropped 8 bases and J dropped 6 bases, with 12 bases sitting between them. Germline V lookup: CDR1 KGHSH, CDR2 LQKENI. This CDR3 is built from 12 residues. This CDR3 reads CASSPSGDTQYF. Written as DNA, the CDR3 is TGTGCCAGCAGCCCCTCCGGGGATACGCAGTATTTT. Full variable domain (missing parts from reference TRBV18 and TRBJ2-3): NAGVMQNPRHLVRRRGQEARLRCSPMKGHSHVYWYRQLPEEGLKFMVYLQKENIIDESGMPKERFSAEFPKEGPSILRIQQVVRGDSAAYFCASSPSGDTQYFGPGTRLTVL.

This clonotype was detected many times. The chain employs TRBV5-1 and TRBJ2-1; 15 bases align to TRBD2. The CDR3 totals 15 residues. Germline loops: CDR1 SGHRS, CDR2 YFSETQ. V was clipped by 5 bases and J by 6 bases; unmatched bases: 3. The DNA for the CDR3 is TGCGCCAGCAGGTGGACTAGCGGGAGGGCCAATGAGCAGTTCTTC. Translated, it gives CASRWTSGRANEQFF.

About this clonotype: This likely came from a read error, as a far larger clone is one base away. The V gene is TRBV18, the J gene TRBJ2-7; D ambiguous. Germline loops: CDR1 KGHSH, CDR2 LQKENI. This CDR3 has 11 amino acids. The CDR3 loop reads CASSTSYERYF. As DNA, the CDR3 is TGTGCCAGCTCAACGTCCTACGAGCGGTACTTC.

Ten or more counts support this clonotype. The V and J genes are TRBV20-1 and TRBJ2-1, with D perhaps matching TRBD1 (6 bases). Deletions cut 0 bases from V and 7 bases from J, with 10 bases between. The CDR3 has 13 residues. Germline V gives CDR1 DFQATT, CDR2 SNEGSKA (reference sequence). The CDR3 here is CSARELGGNEQFF. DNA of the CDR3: TGCAGTGCTAGAGAACTAGGGGGTAATGAGCAGTTCTTC.

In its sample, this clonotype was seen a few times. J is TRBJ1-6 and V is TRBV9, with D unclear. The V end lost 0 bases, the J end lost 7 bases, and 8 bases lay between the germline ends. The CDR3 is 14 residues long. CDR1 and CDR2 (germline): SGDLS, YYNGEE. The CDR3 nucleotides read TGTGCCAGCAGCGTAGCTCGAATCAATTCACCCCTCCACTTT. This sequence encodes CASSVARINSPLHF.

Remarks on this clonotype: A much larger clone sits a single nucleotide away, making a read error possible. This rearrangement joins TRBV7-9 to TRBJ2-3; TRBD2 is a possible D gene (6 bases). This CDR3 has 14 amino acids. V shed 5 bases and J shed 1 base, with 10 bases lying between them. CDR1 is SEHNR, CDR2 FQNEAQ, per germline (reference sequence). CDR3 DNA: TGTGCCAGCAGCACTAGCTGGGGCACAGATACGCAGTATTTT. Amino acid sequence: CASSTSWGTDTQYF.

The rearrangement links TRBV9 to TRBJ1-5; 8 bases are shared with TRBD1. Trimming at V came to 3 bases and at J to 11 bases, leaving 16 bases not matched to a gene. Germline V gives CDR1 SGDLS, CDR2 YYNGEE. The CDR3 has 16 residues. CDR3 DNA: TGTGCCAGCAGCGAGGGACCCGGGACAGGCAATGAGGCCCAGCATTTT. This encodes CASSEGPGTGNEAQHF.

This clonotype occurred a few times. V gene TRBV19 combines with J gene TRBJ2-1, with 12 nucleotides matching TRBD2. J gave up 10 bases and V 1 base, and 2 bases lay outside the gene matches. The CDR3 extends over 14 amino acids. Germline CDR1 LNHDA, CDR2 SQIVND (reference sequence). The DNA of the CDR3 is TGTGCCAGTAGTATAGGGACTAGCGGGGCGGAGCAGTTCTTC. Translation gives CASSIGTSGAEQFF.

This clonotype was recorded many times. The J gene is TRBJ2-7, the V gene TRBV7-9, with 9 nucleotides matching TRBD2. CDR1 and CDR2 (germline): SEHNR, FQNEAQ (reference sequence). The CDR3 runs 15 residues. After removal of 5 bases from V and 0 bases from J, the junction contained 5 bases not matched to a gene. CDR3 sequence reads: CASSVSGGSSYEQYF. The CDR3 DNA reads TGTGCCAGCAGCGTTAGCGGGGGAAGCTCCTACGAGCAGTACTTC.

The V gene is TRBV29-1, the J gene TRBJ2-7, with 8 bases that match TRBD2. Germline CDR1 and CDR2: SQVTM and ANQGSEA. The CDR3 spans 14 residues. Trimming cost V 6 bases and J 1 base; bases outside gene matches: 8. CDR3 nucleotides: TGCAGCGTGGGAGCGACTAGCGCTTCCTACGAGCAGTACTTC. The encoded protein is CSVGATSASYEQYF.

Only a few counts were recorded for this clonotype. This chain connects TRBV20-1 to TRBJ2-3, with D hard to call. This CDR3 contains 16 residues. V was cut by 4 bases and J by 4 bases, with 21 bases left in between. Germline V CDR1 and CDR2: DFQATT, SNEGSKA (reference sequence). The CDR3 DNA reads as TGCAGTGCTATTAATGTCGGCCCCTCAGAAGCAGATACGCAGTATTTT. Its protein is CSAINVGPSEADTQYF.

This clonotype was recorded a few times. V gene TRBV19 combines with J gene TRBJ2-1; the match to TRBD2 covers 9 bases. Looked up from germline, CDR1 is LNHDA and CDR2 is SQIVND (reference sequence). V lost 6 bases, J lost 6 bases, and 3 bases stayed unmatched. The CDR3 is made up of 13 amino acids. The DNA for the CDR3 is TGTGCCAGTAGCCCTAGCGGGGTCAATGAGCAGTTCTTC. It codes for CASSPSGVNEQFF.

The CDR3 loop is CASSSGLTEAFF. Written as DNA, the CDR3 is TGTGCCAGCAGTTCGGGGCTTACTGAAGCTTTCTTT. V is TRBV12-3 or TRBV12-4 and J is TRBJ1-1; TRBD1 might be the D (5 bases). V was cut by 4 bases and J by 5 bases, with 8 bases left in between. The CDR3 length is 12 residues.

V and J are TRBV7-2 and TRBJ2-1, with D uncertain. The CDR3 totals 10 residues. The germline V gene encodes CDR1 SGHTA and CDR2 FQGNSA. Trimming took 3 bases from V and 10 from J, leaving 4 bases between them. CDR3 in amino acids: CASSFWEQFF. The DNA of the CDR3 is TGTGCCAGCAGCTTTTGGGAGCAGTTCTTC.

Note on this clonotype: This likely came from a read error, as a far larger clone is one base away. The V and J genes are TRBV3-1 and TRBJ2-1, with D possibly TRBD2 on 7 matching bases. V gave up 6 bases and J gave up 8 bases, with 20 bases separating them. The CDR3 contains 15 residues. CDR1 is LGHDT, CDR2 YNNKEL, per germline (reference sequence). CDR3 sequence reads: CASRPLVGGEDEQFF. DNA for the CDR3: TGTGCCAGCAGGCCCCTGGTAGGGGGGGAAGATGAGCAGTTCTTC.

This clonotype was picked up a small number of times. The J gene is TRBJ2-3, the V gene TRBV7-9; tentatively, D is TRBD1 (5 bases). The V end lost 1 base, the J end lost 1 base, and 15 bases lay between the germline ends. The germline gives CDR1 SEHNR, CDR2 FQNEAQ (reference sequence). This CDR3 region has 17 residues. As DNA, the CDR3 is TGTGCCAGCAGCTTAGACCCCCCAGGGCTTGGCACAGATACGCAGTATTTT. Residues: CASSLDPPGLGTDTQYF.

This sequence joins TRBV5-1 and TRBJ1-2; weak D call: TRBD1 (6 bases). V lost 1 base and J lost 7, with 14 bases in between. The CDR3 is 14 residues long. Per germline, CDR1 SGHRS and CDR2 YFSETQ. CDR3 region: CASSLNRAVSGYTF. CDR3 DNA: TGCGCCAGCAGCTTGAACAGGGCAGTTTCTGGCTACACCTTC.

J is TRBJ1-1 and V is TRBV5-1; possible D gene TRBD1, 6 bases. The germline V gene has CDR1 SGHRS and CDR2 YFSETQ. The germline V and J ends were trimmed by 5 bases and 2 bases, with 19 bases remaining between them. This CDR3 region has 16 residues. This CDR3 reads CASSRGLAGGNTEAFF. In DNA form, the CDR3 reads TGCGCCAGCAGTCGGGGACTAGCGGGGGGCAACACTGAAGCTTTCTTT. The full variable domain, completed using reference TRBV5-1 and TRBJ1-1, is KAGVTQTPRYLIKTRGQQVTLSCSPISGHRSVSWYQQTPGQGLQFLFEYFSETQRNKGNFPGRFSGRQFSNSRSEMNVSTLELGDSALYLCASSRGLAGGNTEAFFGQGTRLTVV.

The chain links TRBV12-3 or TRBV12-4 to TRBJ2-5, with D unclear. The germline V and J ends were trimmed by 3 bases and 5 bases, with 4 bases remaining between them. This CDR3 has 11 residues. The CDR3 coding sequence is TGTGCCAGCAGTTTCCATGAGACCCAGTACTTC. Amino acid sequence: CASSFHETQYF.

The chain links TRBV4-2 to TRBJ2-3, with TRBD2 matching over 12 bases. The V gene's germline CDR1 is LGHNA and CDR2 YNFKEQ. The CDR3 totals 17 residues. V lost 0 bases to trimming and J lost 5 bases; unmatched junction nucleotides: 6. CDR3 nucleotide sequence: TGTGCCAGCAGCCAAGACGGGGCTAGCGGGGGGGGAGATACGCAGTATTTT. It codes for CASSQDGASGGGDTQYF.

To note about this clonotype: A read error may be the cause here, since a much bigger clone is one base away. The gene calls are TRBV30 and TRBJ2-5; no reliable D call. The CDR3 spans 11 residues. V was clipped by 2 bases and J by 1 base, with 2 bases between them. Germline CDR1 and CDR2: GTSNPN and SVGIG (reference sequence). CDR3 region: CAWSLQETQYF. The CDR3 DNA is TGTGCCTGGAGTCTCCAAGAGACCCAGTACTTC.

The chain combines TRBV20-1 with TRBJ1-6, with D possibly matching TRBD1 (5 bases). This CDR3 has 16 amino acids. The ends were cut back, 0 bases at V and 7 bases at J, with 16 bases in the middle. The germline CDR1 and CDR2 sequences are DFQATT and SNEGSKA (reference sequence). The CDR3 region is CSARDAPGTGNSPLHF. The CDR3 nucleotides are TGCAGTGCTAGAGATGCGCCCGGGACCGGGAATTCACCCCTCCACTTT.

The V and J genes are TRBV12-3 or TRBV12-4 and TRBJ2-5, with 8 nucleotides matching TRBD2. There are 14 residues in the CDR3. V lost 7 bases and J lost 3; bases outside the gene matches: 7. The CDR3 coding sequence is TGTGCCAGCACGGGCGGGAGGCCCGAAGAGACCCAGTACTTC. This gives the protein CASTGGRPEETQYF.

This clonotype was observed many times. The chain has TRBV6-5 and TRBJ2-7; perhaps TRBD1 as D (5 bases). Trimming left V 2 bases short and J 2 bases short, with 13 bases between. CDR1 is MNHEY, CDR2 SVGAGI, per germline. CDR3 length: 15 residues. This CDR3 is CASSYGAIGTYEQYF. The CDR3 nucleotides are TGTGCCAGCAGTTACGGGGCTATCGGAACCTACGAGCAGTACTTC.

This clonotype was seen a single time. For the CDR3, the DNA is TGTGCCACCAGTGATCCCCTGACAGGGGGCGCGGGTGGCTACACCTTC. It translates to CATSDPLTGGAGGYTF. J is TRBJ1-2 and V is TRBV24-1; 10 nucleotides line up with TRBD1. CDR1 is KGHDR and CDR2 is SFDVKD in the germline V gene. V dropped 3 bases and J dropped 7; count of bases not matched to a gene: 10. The CDR3 is 16 amino acids.

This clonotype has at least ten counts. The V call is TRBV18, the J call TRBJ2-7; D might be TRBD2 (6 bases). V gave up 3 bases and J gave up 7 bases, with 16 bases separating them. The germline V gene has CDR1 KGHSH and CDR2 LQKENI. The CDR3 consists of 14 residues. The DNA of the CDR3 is TGTGCCAGCTCACCTGGGACTGGAGGACGTGAGCAGTACTTC. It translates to CASSPGTGGREQYF.

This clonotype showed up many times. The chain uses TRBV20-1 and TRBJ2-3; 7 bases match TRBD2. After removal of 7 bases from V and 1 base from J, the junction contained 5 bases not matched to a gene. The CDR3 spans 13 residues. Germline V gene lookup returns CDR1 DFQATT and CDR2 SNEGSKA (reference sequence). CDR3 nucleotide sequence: TGCAGTGTTGGGGGGGATGGCACAGATACGCAGTATTTT. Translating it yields CSVGGDGTDTQYF.

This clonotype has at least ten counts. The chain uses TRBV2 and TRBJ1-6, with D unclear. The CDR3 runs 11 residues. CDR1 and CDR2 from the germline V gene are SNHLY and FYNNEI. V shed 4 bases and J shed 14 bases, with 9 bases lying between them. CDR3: CASSGANTLHF. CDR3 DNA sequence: TGTGCCAGCAGTGGGGCTAACACCCTCCACTTT.

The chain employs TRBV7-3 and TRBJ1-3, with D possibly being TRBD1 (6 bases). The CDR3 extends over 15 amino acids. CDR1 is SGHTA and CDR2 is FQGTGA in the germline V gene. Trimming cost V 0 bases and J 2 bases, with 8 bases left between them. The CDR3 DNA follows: TGTGCCAGCAGCTTAACAGGGACAACTGGAAACACCATATATTTT. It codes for CASSLTGTTGNTIYF.